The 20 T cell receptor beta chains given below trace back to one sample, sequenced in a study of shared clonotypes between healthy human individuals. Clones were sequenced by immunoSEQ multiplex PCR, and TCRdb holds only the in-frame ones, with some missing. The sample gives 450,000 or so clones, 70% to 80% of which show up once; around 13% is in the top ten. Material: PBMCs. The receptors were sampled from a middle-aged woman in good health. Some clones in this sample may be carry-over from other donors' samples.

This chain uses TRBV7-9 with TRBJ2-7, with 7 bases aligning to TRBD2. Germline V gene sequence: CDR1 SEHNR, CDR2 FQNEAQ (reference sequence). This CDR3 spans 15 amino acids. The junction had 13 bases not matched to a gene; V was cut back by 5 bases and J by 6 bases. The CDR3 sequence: CASSPGLERGGEQYF. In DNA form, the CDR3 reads TGTGCCAGCAGCCCCGGACTAGAACGTGGAGGCGAGCAGTACTTC.

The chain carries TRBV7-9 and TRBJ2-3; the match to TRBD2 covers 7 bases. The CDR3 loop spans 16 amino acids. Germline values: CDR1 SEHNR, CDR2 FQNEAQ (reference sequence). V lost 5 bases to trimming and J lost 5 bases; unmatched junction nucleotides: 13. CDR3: CASSRAFAGEGDTQYF. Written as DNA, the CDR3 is TGTGCCAGCAGCCGGGCCTTTGCGGGAGAGGGAGATACGCAGTATTTT. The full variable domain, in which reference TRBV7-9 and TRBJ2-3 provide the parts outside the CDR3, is DTGVSQNPRHKITKRGQNVTFRCDPISEHNRLYWYRQTLGQGPEFLTYFQNEAQLEKSRLLSDRFSAERPKGSFSTLEIQRTEQGDSAMYLCASSRAFAGEGDTQYFGPGTRLTVL.

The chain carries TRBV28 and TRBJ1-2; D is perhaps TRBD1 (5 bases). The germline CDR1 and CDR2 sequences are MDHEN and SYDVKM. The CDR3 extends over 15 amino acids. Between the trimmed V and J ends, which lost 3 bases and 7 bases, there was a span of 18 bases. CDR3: CASSFGAGSGFGYTF. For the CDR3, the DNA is TGTGCCAGCAGTTTTGGGGCAGGGTCTGGATTTGGCTACACCTTC.

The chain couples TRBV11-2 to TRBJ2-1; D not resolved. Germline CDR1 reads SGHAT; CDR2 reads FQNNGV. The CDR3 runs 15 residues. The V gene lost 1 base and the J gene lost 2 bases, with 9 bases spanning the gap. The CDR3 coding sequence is TGTGCCAGCAGCTTAGCACTCACGCCCTACAATGAGCAGTTCTTC. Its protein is CASSLALTPYNEQFF.

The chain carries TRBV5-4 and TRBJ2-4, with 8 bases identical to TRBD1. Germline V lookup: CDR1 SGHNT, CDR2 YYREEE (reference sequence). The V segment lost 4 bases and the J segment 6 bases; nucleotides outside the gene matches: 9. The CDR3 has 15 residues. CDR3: CASSRNPGQANIQYF. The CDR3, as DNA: TGTGCCAGCAGCCGCAACCCGGGACAGGCAAACATTCAGTACTTC.

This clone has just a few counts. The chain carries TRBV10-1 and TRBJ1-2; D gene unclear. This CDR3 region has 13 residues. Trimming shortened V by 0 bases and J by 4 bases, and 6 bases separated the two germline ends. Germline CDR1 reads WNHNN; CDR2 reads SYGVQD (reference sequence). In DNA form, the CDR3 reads TGCGCCAGCAGTGAGTCAGGGTCCTATGGCTACACCTTC. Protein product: CASSESGSYGYTF.

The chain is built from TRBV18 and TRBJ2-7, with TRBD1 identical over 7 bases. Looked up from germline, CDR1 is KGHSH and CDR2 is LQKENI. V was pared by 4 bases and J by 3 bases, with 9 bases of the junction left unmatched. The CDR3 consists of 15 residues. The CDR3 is CASSRTYDRVYEQYF. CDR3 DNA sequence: TGTGCCAGCTCACGCACATACGACAGGGTCTACGAGCAGTACTTC.

The CDR3: CASSPSGGGPSYEQYF. DNA for the CDR3: TGTGCCAGCAGCCCCAGCGGGGGAGGGCCATCCTACGAGCAGTACTTC. The chain joins TRBV4-2 to TRBJ2-7; TRBD2 agrees at 8 bases. Unmatched junction bases numbered 9, after V lost 4 bases and J lost 1 base. The CDR3 totals 16 residues. Germline V gives CDR1 LGHNA, CDR2 YNFKEQ.

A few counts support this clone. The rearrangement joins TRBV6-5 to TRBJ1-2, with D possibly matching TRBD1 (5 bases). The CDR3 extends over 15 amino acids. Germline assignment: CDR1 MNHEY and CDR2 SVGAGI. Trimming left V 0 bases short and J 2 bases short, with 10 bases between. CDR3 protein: CASSYSGRQNYGYTF. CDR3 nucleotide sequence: TGTGCCAGCAGTTACTCCGGTAGACAGAACTATGGCTACACCTTC.

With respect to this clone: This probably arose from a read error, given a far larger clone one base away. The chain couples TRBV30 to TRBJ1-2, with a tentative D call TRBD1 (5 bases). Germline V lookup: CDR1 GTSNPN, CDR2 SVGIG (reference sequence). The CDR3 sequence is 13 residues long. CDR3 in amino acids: CGWSRGANYGYTF. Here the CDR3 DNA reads TGTGGCTGGAGTAGGGGCGCCAACTATGGCTACACCTTC.

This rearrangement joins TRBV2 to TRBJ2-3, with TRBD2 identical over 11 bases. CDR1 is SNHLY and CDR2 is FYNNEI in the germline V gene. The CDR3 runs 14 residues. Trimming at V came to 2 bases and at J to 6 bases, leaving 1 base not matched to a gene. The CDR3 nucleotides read TGTGCCAGCAGTGAATTAGCGGGGGGGGATACGCAGTATTTT. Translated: CASSELAGGDTQYF.

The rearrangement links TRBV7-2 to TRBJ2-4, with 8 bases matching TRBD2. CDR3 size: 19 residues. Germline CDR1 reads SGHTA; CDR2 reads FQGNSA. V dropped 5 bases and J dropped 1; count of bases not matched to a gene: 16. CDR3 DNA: TGTGCCAGCAGCCAGCAGGGTACAAGCGGGAGTTGGGCCAAAAACATTCAGTACTTC. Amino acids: CASSQQGTSGSWAKNIQYF. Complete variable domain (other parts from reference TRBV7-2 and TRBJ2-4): GAGVSQSPSNKVTEKGKDVELRCDPISGHTALYWYRQSLGQGLEFLIYFQGNSAPDKSGLPSDRFSAERTGGSVSTLTIQRTQQEDSAVYLCASSQQGTSGSWAKNIQYFGAGTRLSVL.

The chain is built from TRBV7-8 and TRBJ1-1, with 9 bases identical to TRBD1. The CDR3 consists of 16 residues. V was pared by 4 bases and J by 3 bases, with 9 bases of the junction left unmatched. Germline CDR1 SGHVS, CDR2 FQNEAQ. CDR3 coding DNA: TGTGCCAGCAGCTCGTCCGGGACAGGGAGTTACACTGAAGCTTTCTTT. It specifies CASSSSGTGSYTEAFF.

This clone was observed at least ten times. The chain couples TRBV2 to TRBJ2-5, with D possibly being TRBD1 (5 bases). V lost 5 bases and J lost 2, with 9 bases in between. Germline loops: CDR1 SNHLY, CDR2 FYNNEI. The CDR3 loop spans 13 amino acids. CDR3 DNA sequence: TGTGCCAGCAGTCAGGACAAACAAGAGACCCAGTACTTC. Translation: CASSQDKQETQYF.

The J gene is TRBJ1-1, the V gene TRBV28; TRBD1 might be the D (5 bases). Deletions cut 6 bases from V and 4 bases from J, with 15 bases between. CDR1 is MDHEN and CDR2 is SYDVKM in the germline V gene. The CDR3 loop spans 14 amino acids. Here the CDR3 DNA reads TGTGCCAGCAGGGAGTACAGGCCGGCCACTGAAGCTTTCTTT. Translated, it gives CASREYRPATEAFF.

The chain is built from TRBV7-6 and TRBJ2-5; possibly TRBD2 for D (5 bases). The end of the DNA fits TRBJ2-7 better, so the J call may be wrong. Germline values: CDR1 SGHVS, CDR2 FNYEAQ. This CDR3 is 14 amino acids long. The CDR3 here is CASSLALAEVEQYF. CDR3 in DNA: TGTGCCAGCAGCTTAGCCCTAGCTGAGGTCGAGCAGTACTTC.

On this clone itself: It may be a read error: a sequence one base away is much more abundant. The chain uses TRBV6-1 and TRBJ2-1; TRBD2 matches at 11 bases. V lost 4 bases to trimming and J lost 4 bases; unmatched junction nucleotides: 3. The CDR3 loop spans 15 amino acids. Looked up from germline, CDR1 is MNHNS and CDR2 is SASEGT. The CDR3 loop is CASSAGTSGYNEQFF. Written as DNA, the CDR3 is TGTGCCAGCAGTGCCGGGACTAGCGGATACAATGAGCAGTTCTTC.

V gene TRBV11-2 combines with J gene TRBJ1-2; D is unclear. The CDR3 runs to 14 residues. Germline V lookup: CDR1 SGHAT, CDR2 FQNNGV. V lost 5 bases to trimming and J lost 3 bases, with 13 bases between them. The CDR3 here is CASSALRGHYGYTF. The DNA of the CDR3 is TGTGCCAGCAGCGCCCTCAGAGGGCACTATGGCTACACCTTC.

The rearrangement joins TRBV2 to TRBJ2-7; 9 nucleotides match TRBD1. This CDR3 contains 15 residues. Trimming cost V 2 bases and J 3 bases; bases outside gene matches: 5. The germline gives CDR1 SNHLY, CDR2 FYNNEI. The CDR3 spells CASSERGTGFYEQYF. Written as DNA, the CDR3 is TGTGCCAGCAGTGAAAGGGGGACAGGGTTCTACGAGCAGTACTTC.

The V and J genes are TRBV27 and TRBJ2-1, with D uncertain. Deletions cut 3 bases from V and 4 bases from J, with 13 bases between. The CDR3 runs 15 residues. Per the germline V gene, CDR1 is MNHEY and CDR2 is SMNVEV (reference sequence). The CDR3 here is CASSLGVASYNEQFF. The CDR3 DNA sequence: TGTGCCAGCAGTTTGGGCGTCGCAAGTTACAATGAGCAGTTCTTC.